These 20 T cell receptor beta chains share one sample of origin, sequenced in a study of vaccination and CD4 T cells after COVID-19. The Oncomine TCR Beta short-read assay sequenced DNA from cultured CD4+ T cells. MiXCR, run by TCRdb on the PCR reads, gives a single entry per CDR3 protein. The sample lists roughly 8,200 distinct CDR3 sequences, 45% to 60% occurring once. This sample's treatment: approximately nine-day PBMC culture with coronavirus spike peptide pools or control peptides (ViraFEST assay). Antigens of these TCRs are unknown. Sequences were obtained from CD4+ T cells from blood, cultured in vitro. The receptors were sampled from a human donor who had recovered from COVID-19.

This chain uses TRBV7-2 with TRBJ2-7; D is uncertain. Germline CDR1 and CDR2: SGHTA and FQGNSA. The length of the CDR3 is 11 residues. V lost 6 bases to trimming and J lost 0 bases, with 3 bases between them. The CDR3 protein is CASSISYEQYF. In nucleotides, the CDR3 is TGTGCCAGCAGTATCTCCTACGAGCAGTACTTC.

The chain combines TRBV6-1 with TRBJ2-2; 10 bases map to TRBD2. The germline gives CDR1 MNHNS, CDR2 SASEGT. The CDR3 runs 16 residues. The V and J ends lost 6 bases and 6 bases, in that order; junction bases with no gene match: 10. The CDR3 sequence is CASRWSGTSVAGELFF. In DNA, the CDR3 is TGTGCCAGCAGATGGTCCGGGACTAGCGTGGCCGGGGAGCTGTTTTTT.

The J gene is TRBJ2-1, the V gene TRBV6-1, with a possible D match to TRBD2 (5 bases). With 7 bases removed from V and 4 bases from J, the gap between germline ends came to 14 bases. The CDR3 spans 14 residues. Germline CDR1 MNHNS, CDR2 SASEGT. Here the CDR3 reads CASIGEFLYNEQFF. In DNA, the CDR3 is TGTGCCAGCATCGGGGAGTTCTTGTACAATGAGCAGTTCTTC.

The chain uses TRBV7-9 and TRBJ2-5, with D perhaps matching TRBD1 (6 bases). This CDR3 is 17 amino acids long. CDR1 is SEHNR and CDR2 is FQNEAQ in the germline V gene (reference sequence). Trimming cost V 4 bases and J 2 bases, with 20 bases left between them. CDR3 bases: TGTGCCAGCAGCTCGATAGGCGACAGGAGGAGACAAGAGACCCAGTACTTC. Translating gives CASSSIGDRRRQETQYF.

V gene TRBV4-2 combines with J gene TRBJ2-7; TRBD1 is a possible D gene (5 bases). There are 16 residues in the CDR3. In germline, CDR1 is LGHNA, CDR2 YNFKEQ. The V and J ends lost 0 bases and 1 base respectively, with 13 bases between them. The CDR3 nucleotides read TGTGCCAGCAGCCAAGATGGAAATTCAGGGTCCTACGAGCAGTACTTC. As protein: CASSQDGNSGSYEQYF.

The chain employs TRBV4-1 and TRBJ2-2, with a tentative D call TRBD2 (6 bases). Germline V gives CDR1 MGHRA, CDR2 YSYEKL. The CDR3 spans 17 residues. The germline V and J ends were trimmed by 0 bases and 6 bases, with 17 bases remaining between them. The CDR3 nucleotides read TGCGCCAGCAGCCAAGATTTTATTCGGGGGTTTGCCGGGGAGCTGTTTTTT. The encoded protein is CASSQDFIRGFAGELFF.

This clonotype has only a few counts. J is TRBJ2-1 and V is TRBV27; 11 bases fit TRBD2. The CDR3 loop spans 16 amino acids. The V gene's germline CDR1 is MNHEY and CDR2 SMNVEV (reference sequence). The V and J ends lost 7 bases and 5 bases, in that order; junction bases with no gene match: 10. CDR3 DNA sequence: TGTGCCAGCAAATTCACCGGGACTAGCGGTCACAATGAGCAGTTCTTC. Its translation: CASKFTGTSGHNEQFF.

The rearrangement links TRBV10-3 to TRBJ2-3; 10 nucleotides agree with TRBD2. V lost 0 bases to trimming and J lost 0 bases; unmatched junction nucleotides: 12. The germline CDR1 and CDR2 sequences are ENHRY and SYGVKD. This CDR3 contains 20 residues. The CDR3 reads CAISESTGRLAGTSTDTQYF. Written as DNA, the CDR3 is TGTGCCATCAGTGAGTCGACTGGTAGACTAGCGGGTACTAGCACAGATACGCAGTATTTT.

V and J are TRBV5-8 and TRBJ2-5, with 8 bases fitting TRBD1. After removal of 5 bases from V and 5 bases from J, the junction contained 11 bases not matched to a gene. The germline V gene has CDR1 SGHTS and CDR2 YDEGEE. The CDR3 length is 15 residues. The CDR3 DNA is TGTGCCAGCAGGGTGGACAGGGCAGTGTCGGAGACCCAGTACTTC. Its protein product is CASRVDRAVSETQYF.

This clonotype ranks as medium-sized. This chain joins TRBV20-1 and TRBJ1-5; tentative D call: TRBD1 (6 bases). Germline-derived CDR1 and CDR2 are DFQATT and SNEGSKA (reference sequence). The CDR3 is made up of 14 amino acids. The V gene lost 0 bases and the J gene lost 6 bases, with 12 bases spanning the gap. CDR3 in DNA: TGCAGTGCTAGAGATCAAAGGGGGAGTCAGCCCCAGCATTTT. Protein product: CSARDQRGSQPQHF.

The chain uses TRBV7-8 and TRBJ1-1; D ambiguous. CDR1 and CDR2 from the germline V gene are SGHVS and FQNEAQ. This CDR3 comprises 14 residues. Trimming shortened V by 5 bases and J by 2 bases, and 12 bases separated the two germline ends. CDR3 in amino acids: CASSLGPTNTEAFF. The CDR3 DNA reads TGTGCCAGCAGCCTGGGCCCTACAAACACTGAAGCTTTCTTT.

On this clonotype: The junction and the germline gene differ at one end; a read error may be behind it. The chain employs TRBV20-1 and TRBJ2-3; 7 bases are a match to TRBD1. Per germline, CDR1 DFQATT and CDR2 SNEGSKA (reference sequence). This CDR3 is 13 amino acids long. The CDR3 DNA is TGCAGCGCTACAGGGGCAAGGACAGATACGCAGTATTTT. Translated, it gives CSATGARTDTQYF.

CDR3 protein: CASAVAGGSYNEQFF. For the CDR3, the DNA is TGTGCCAGCGCCGTAGCGGGGGGCTCCTACAATGAGCAGTTCTTC. J is TRBJ2-1 and V is TRBV12-3 or TRBV12-4; TRBD2 matches at 10 bases. The CDR3 consists of 15 residues. V trimming: 8 bases; J trimming: 0 bases; junction bases outside the gene matches: 4.

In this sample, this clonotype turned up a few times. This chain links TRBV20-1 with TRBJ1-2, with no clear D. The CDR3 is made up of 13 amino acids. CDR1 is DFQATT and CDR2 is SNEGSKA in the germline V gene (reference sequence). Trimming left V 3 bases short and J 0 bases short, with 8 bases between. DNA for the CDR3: TGCAGTGCTAGGGACCAGACTAACTATGGCTACACCTTC. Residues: CSARDQTNYGYTF.

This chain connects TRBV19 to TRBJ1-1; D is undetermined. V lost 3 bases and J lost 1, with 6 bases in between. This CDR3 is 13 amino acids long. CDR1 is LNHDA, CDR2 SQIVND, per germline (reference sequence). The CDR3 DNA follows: TGTGCCAGTAGTATCGTGAAGAACACTGAAGCTTTCTTT. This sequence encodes CASSIVKNTEAFF.

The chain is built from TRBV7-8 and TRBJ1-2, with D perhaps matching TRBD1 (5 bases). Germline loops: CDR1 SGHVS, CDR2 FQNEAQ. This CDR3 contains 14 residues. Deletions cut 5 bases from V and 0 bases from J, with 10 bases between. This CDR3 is CASSRQKANYGYTF. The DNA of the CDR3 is TGTGCCAGCAGCCGACAGAAAGCTAACTATGGCTACACCTTC.

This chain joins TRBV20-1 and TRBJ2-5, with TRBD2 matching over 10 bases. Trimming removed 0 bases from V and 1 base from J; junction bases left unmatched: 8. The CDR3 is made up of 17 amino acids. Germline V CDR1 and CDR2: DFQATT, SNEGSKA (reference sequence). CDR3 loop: CSARDLSSGGSQETQYF. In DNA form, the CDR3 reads TGCAGTGCTAGAGATCTCTCTAGCGGGGGATCCCAAGAGACCCAGTACTTC.

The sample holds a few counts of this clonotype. The CDR3 DNA reads as TGTGCCAGCAGCGCCAGCGGCAGGGCTTTAGCTAACTATGGCTACACCTTC. As protein: CASSASGRALANYGYTF. The genes are TRBV21-1 and TRBJ1-2. TRBV21-1 is marked as a pseudogene. CDR3 size: 17 residues.

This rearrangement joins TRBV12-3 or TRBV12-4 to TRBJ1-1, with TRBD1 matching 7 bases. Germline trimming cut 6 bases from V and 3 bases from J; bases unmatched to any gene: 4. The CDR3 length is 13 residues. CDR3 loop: CASRGQPDTEAFF. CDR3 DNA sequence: TGTGCCAGCAGGGGACAGCCGGACACTGAAGCTTTCTTT.

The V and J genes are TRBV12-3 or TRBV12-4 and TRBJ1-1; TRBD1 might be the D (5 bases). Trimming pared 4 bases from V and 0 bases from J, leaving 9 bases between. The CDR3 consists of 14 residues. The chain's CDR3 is CASSSRVMNTEAFF. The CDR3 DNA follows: TGTGCCAGCAGTTCCAGGGTTATGAACACTGAAGCTTTCTTT.